Below are 17 T cell receptor beta chains sequenced from a single sample in a study of cytomegalovirus exposure and HLA in healthy donors. Both 60 Vbeta primers and 13 Jbeta primers went into the PCR. Measured with immunoSEQ multiplex PCR; TCRdb has only the in-frame clones, and not every one. The sample has roughly 100,000 clones, roughly 60% seen once; the top ten hold about 22%. The material sequenced was PBMCs. These receptors originate from a woman between 50 and 59 years old in good health and CMV-seropositive.

This rearrangement joins TRBV5-4 to TRBJ1-6; the match to TRBD1 covers 7 bases. This CDR3 spans 14 amino acids. Losses at the gene ends were 3 bases for V and 9 bases for J; bases not matched to a gene: 6. The germline gives CDR1 SGHNT, CDR2 YYREEE (reference sequence). CDR3 region: CASSWDRRGSPLHF. The CDR3 coding sequence is TGTGCCAGCAGCTGGGACAGAAGGGGTTCACCCCTCCACTTT.

V is TRBV7-6 and J is TRBJ2-7, with TRBD1 matching 8 bases. V lost 3 bases and J lost 6; bases outside the gene matches: 7. CDR1 and CDR2 from the germline V gene are SGHVS and FNYEAQ. CDR3 length equals 14 residues. The CDR3 sequence: CASSFGQGGSEQYF. CDR3 nucleotide sequence: TGTGCCAGCAGCTTCGGACAGGGAGGAAGCGAGCAGTACTTC.

Comment on this clone: Other nucleotide sequences in the sample specify the same CDR3. This chain joins TRBV2 and TRBJ1-5, with 8 bases identical to TRBD1. From germline, CDR1 is SNHLY and CDR2 FYNNEI. There are 14 residues in the CDR3. Unmatched junction bases numbered 3, after V lost 6 bases and J lost 2 bases. The CDR3 nucleotides are TGTGCCAGCAGCGGGACAGGCGGCAATCAGCCCCAGCATTTT. This encodes CASSGTGGNQPQHF. The complete variable domain, with remaining parts taken from reference TRBV2 and TRBJ1-5, reads EPEVTQTPSHQVTQMGQEVILRCVPISNHLYFYWYRQILGQKVEFLVSFYNNEISEKSEIFDDQFSVERPDGSNFTLKIRSTKLEDSAMYFCASSGTGGNQPQHFGDGTRLSIL.

A word on this clone: Within the sample, other DNA sequences also encode this same CDR3. This rearrangement joins TRBV28 to TRBJ1-1, with D perhaps matching TRBD1 (6 bases). Trimming left V 3 bases short and J 5 bases short, with 10 bases between. The length of the CDR3 is 13 residues. Germline V gives CDR1 MDHEN, CDR2 SYDVKM. CDR3 sequence: CASSLGQGTEAFF. Written as DNA, the CDR3 is TGTGCCAGCAGTTTGGGGCAGGGGACTGAAGCTTTCTTT.

The rearrangement links TRBV5-1 to TRBJ2-5; the match to TRBD1 covers 8 bases. The CDR3 extends over 14 amino acids. V lost 3 bases to trimming and J lost 5 bases; unmatched junction nucleotides: 6. Germline lookup yields CDR1 SGHRS and CDR2 YFSETQ. The DNA for the CDR3 is TGCGCCAGCAGCTCGGACAGGGCTGTGGAGACCCAGTACTTC. Its protein product is CASSSDRAVETQYF.

This chain joins TRBV4-2 and TRBJ2-5; a possible D gene is TRBD2 (5 bases). There are 15 residues in the CDR3. The germline gives CDR1 LGHNA, CDR2 YNFKEQ. V was trimmed by 1 base and J by 3 bases, leaving 12 bases between them. The CDR3, as DNA: TGTGCCAGCAGCCAAGGGCGTGGGAGAGAAGAGACCCAGTACTTC. Translation gives CASSQGRGREETQYF.

This chain links TRBV7-8 with TRBJ2-2; D ambiguous. The CDR3 sequence is 14 residues long. Germline lookup yields CDR1 SGHVS and CDR2 FQNEAQ. Trimming stripped 3 bases from V and 2 bases from J, with 7 bases between. This CDR3 is CASSFSANTGELFF. The CDR3 nucleotides are TGTGCCAGCAGCTTCAGCGCAAACACCGGGGAGCTGTTTTTT.

V usage is TRBV30 and J usage is TRBJ1-6; possible D gene TRBD1, 5 bases. The V end was cut by 4 bases, the J end by 9 bases, with 10 bases between. The CDR3 is 12 residues long. CDR1 and CDR2 (germline): GTSNPN, SVGIG (reference sequence). For the CDR3, the DNA is TGTGCCTGGACCCGGAGGGGTTCACCCCTCCACTTT. Its translation is CAWTRRGSPLHF.

The rearrangement joins TRBV7-9 to TRBJ1-2, with TRBD1 matching 7 bases. V was pared by 7 bases and J by 1 base, with 9 bases of the junction left unmatched. This CDR3 region has 15 residues. Looked up from germline, CDR1 is SEHNR and CDR2 is FQNEAQ (reference sequence). In DNA, the CDR3 is TGTGCCAGCATCTCTACAGGGGCTTTTAACTATGGCTACACCTTC. It specifies CASISTGAFNYGYTF.

The genes are TRBV10-3 and TRBJ2-1; D uncertain. CDR3 size: 17 residues. CDR1 and CDR2 from the germline V gene are ENHRY and SYGVKD. Trimming shortened V by 0 bases and J by 3 bases, and 15 bases separated the two germline ends. The CDR3 region has the DNA TGTGCCATCAGTGAGTCGGCGGCCACGCCAAACTACAATGAGCAGTTCTTC. This sequence encodes CAISESAATPNYNEQFF.

In this sample, this clone turned up a few times. V gene TRBV13 combines with J gene TRBJ1-6, with 9 bases lining up with TRBD1. Germline values: CDR1 PRHDT, CDR2 FYEKMQ (reference sequence). The CDR3 sequence is 15 residues long. V shed 1 base and J 10 bases; nucleotides not matched to a gene: 5. The CDR3 DNA reads as TGTGCCAGCAGCTTAGCTGGGACAGGGTCCTCACCCCTCCACTTT. It specifies CASSLAGTGSSPLHF.

This rearrangement joins TRBV5-1 to TRBJ1-1, with 12 bases identical to TRBD1. V shed 3 bases, J shed 2 bases, and the junction held 8 bases outside the gene matches. Looked up from germline, CDR1 is SGHRS and CDR2 is YFSETQ. This CDR3 comprises 17 residues. The CDR3 region has the DNA TGCGCCAGCAGCTCATCCGGGACAGGGGGCTCTAACACTGAAGCTTTCTTT. Its translation is CASSSSGTGGSNTEAFF.

The chain links TRBV28 to TRBJ1-5; 8 bases fit TRBD1. Germline values: CDR1 MDHEN, CDR2 SYDVKM. J was trimmed by 3 bases and V by 5 bases; bases with no gene match: 12. There are 17 residues in the CDR3. The CDR3 nucleotides read TGTGCCAGCAGTACGCAGGTGGGACAGGCGATCAATCAGCCCCAGCATTTT. Protein: CASSTQVGQAINQPQHF. Filled out from reference TRBV28 and TRBJ1-5, the complete variable domain reads DVKVTQSSRYLVKRTGEKVFLECVQDMDHENMFWYRQDPGLGLRLIYFSYDVKMKEKGDIPEGYSVSREKKERFSLILESASTNQTSMYLCASSTQVGQAINQPQHFGDGTRLSIL.

The chain carries TRBV10-3 and TRBJ1-6; a possible D gene is TRBD1 (6 bases). V shed 6 bases and J shed 7 bases, with 16 bases lying between them. The germline V gene has CDR1 ENHRY and CDR2 SYGVKD. The CDR3 spans 15 residues. CDR3 loop: CAIRAEQGGNSPLHF. As DNA, the CDR3 is TGTGCCATCAGAGCCGAACAGGGCGGAAATTCACCCCTCCACTTT.

The rearrangement uses TRBV2 and TRBJ1-2, with D possibly TRBD1 on 5 matching bases. Germline V CDR1 and CDR2: SNHLY, FYNNEI. This CDR3 is 16 amino acids long. Trimming removed 2 bases at V and 8 bases at J, with 21 bases between. The CDR3 nucleotides are TGTGCCAGCAGTGAAAGACAGCTCGGTTCGTCCCAGGGCTACACCTTC. Protein: CASSERQLGSSQGYTF.

This clone is a singleton in its sample. J is TRBJ1-1 and V is TRBV7-9; D is possibly TRBD1 (6 bases). The germline V and J ends were trimmed by 4 bases and 1 base, with 22 bases remaining between them. Germline loops: CDR1 SEHNR, CDR2 FQNEAQ (reference sequence). This CDR3 region has 18 residues. CDR3 loop: CASSSRQAGGVENTEAFF. Written as DNA, the CDR3 is TGTGCCAGCAGCTCCAGACAGGCTGGTGGTGTGGAGAACACTGAAGCTTTCTTT.

V gene TRBV29-1 combines with J gene TRBJ1-5, with TRBD1 identical over 8 bases. The CDR3 sequence is 13 residues long. V gave up 4 bases and J gave up 8 bases; unmatched junction bases: 7. Germline CDR1 SQVTM, CDR2 ANQGSEA. The CDR3 reads CSVGDRRGEPQHF. In DNA, the CDR3 is TGCAGCGTTGGGGACAGGCGGGGAGAGCCCCAGCATTTT.